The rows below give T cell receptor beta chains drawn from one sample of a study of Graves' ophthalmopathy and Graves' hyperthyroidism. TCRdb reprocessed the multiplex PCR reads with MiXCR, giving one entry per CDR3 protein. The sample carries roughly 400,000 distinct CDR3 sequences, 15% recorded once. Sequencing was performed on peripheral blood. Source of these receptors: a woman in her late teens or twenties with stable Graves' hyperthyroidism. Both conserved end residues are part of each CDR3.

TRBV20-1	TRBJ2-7	CSARDPRRTYEQYF
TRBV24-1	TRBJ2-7	CATSDPGGLPGEQYF
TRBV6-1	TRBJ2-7	CASSDGLIYEQYF
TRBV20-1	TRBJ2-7	CSGELAASYEQYF
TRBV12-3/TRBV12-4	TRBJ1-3	CASSRNTIYF
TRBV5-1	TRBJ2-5	CASSPISSALEGTQYF
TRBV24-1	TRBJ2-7	CATSDPSGGRSYEQYF
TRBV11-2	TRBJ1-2	CASSFRTTGISDGYTF
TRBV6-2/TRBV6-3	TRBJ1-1	CASSYGSDTEAFF
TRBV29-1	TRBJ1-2	CSVTPRTGEIDHYGYTF
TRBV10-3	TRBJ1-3	CAISPTSGNTIYF
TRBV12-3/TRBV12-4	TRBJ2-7	CASSESTGGDEQYF
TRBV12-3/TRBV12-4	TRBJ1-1	CASIFGATNTEAFF
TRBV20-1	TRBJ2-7	CSALGGHLLEQYF